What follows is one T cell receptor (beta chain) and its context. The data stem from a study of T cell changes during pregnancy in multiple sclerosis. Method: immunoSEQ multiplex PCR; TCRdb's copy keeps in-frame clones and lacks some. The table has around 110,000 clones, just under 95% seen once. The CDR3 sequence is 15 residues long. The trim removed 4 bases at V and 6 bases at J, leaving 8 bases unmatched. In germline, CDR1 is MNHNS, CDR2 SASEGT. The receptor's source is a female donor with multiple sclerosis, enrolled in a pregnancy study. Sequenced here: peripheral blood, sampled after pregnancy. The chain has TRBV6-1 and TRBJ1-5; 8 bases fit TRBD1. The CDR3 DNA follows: TGTGCCAGCAGTGCCGGGACAGGTGGAGTTCAGCCCCAGCATTTT. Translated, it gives CASSAGTGGVQPQHF.